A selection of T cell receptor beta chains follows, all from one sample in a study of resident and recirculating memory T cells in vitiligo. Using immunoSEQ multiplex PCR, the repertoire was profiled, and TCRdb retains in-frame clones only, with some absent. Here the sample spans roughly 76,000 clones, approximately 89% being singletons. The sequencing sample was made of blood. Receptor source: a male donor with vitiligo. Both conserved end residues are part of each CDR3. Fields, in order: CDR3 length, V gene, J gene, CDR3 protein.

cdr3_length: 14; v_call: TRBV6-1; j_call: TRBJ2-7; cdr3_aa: CASTPGQGAYEQYF
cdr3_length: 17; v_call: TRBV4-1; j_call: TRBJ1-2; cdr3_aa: CASRAPGERRANYGYTF
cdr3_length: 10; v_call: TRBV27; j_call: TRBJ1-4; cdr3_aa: CASSHEKLFF
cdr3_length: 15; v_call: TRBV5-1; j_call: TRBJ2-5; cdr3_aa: CASSLEAGGRETQYF
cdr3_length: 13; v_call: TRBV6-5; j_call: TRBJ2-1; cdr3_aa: CASSYSRDNEQFF
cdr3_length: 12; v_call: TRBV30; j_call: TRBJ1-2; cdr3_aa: CAWTGTGEGYTF
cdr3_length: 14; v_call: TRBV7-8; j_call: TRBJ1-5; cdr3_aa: CASSEGRVPQPQHF
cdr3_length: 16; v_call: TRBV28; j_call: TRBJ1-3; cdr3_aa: CASSAGDRGSGNTIYF
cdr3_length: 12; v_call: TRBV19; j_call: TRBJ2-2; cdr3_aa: CASSILPGELFF
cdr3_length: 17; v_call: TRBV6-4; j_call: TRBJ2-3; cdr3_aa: CASSAELAGGPTDTQYF
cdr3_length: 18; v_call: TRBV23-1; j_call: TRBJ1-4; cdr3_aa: CASSQIDRAQVANEKLFF
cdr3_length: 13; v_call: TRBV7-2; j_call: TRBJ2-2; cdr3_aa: CASSLEEAGELFF
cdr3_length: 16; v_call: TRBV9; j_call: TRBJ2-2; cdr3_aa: CASSVGTGPNTGELFF
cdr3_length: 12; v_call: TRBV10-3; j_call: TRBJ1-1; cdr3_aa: CAISGVNTEAFF
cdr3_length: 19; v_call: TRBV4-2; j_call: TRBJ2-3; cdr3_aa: CASSQVVLAGVPHTDTQYF
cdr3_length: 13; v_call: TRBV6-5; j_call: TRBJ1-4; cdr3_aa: CASSYREHEKLFF
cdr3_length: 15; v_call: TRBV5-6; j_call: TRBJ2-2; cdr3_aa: CASSLWFRLAGELFF
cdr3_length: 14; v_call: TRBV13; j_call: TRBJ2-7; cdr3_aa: CASSAGGGASEQYF
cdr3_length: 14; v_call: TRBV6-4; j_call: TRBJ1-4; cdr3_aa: CASSNGTGNEKLFF
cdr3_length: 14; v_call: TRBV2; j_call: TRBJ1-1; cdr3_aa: CASSERQLNTEAFF
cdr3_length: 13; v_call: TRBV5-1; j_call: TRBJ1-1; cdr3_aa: CASSQGSGPGAFF
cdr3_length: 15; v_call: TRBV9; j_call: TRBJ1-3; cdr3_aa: CASSGTGFSGNTIYF
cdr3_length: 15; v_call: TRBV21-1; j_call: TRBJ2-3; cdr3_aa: CASSSQTRATGAGSF
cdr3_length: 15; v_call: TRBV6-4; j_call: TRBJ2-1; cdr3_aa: CASSEEQGGYNEQFF
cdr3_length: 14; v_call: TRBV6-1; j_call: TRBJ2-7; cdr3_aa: CASSGTRGAYEQYF
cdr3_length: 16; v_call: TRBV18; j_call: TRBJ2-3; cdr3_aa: CASSPQPPGNPDTQYF